This T cell receptor (beta chain) was observed in a study of T cells after yellow fever vaccination. Study as a whole: The SMART-Seq v4 Ultra Low Input method served to prepare the low-cell-number fractions.

J was trimmed by 8 bases and V by 10 bases; bases with no gene match: 16. The V gene's germline CDR1 is MDHEN and CDR2 SYDVKM. This CDR3 is 15 amino acids long. Study-level results: The booster saw the reappearance of most primary-vaccination clones (approximately 97% CD4, around 88% CD8). A weaker secondary response peaked on day 5, the primary on day 15.

Many counts were recorded for this clonotype. Its cognate antigen is unknown. As TCR cDNA was made by 5'RACE template switching, a universal primer site and UMIs were added. TCRdb processed the 5' RACE reads anew with MiXCR; each CDR3 protein has one entry. The sample includes 510,000 or so distinct CDR3 sequences, about 19% of them seen just once. The sequenced sample was PBMCs, obtained 15 days after the yellow fever booster vaccination. The source of this sequence is a man younger than 45 who received the YFV17D yellow fever vaccine. The chain links TRBV28 to TRBJ2-4; 8 nucleotides agree with TRBD2. CDR3 DNA sequence: TGTGCCACCAGACCTAACTTTAGGCGGGGGGACATTCAGTACTTC. Protein: CATRPNFRRGDIQYF.